Shown below are 13 T cell receptor beta chains from a single sample sequenced in a study of tumor-infiltrating lymphocytes in primary liver carcinoma. cDNA specific to TCR beta was made from around 450 ng of total RNA, with a constant-region primer employed for priming. Each TCR beta library was derived from three nested multiplex PCR rounds that employed slightly modified ARM-PCR. The two initial PCR rounds, around 10 cycles each, used TRBV1-TRBV30 forward and C-beta reverse primers. MiXCR, run by TCRdb on the multiplex PCR reads, gives a single entry per CDR3 protein. The table records 95,000 to 100,000 distinct CDR3 sequences, about 70% of them present only once. For each extraction, RNA and DNA were obtained together from about 21-30 mg of unsorted bulk tissue. Sequencing was carried out using liver tumor tissue from sampling region 2. Subset given: tumor region T2, inferior pole. These receptors all stem from a woman aged 55-70 years with primary liver carcinoma and hepatitis B virus infection.

Concerning this clonotype: Given a much more abundant clone one base away, this may be a read error. This sequence joins TRBV30 and TRBJ1-5; maybe TRBD2 (6 bases). The J call is in doubt because the DNA end fits TRBJ2-3 better. Germline CDR1 and CDR2: GTSNPN and SVGIG (reference sequence). The CDR3 sequence is 13 residues long. CDR3: CAWSVRYGGPQYF. CDR3 coding DNA: TGTGCCTGGAGTGTACGTTACGGGGGACCCCAGTATTTT.

Notes on this clonotype: A read error may account for a junction end that differs from germline. The chain joins TRBV6-5 to TRBJ1-2; TRBD1 matches at 7 bases. Looked up from germline, CDR1 is MNHEY and CDR2 is SVGAGI. This CDR3 is 13 amino acids long. The DNA for the CDR3 is TGTGCCAGCAGTTACGCGAGGGGGCTTAGCTACGCCTTC. It specifies CASSYARGLSYAF.

Comment on this clonotype: Without the conserved terminal phenylalanine or tryptophan, this CDR3 likely stems from a read error. The V and J genes are TRBV11-3 and TRBJ2-1, with 7 bases that match TRBD2. Per germline, CDR1 SGHNT and CDR2 YENEEA. V lost 1 base to trimming and J lost 13 bases; unmatched junction nucleotides: 10. The CDR3 is 14 residues long. The CDR3 DNA sequence: TGTGCCAGCAGCTTAGGCGGGAGCACTAGTGAACAGTTCTTA. Translating gives CASSLGGSTSEQFL.

With respect to this clonotype: It may be a read error: a sequence one base away is much more abundant. J is TRBJ2-1 and V is TRBV7-2, with 13 bases matching TRBD2. Germline values: CDR1 SGHTA, CDR2 FQGNSA. The CDR3 spans 15 residues. In nucleotides, the CDR3 is TGTGTCAGCAGCGCCAGGACTAGCGGGAGTAATGAGCAGTTCTTC. This gives the protein CVSSARTSGSNEQFF.

J is TRBJ2-3 and V is TRBV28; D may be TRBD2 (7 bases). CDR1 and CDR2 (germline): MDHEN, SYDVKM. The CDR3 covers 13 residues. Trimming pared 7 bases from V and 7 bases from J, leaving 15 bases between. CDR3 sequence reads: CASIGGGRYTQYF. For the CDR3, the DNA is TGTGCCAGCATTGGGGGGGGCAGGTATACGCAGTATTTT.

This clonotype was observed many times. The V gene is TRBV12-3 or TRBV12-4, the J gene TRBJ2-1; D is unresolved. The length of the CDR3 is 13 residues. V was clipped by 5 bases and J by 10 bases, with 15 bases between them. The CDR3 reads CASSPRQSVEQFF. CDR3 in DNA: TGTGCCAGCAGTCCCCGCCAGAGCGTGGAGCAGTTCTTC.

On this clonotype: One end of the junction varies from germline; a read error may be responsible. The chain is built from TRBV6-5 and TRBJ1-1, with TRBD1 identical over 7 bases. The CDR3 loop spans 14 amino acids. In germline, CDR1 is MNHEY, CDR2 SVGAGI. CDR3 nucleotides: TGTGCCAACAGTTACAGGGGTGTAGACGCTGAAGCTTTCTTT. It is translated as CANSYRGVDAEAFF.

Comment on this clonotype: One junction end disagrees with the germline gene, perhaps due to a read error. The rearrangement joins TRBV12-3 or TRBV12-4 to TRBJ2-7, with TRBD1 matching 7 bases. The CDR3 has 17 amino acids. The CDR3, as DNA: TGTGCCGGCAGTACGGGGACAGAGGGCGCGAGCGACTACGAGCAGTACTTC. It codes for CAGSTGTEGASDYEQYF.

The table lists this clonotype with many counts. The chain joins TRBV7-2 to TRBJ2-1, with 13 positions matching TRBD2. The CDR3 consists of 15 residues. Trimming removed 5 bases from V and 7 bases from J; junction bases left unmatched: 5. Germline assignment: CDR1 SGHTA and CDR2 FQGNSA. CDR3 coding DNA: TGTGCCAGCAGCGCCAGGACTAGCGGGAGTAATGAGCAGTTCTTC. It translates to CASSARTSGSNEQFF.

Comment on this clonotype: This could be a read error, since a much larger clone is one nucleotide away. This chain links TRBV5-1 with TRBJ1-4; D is undetermined. Germline CDR1 and CDR2: SGHRS and YFSETQ. The CDR3 contains 14 residues. CDR3 loop: CTSSRAATNEKLFF. CDR3 DNA: TGCACCAGCAGCCGGGCCGCAACTAATGAAAAACTGTTTTTT. The entire variable domain, with the rest obtained from reference TRBV5-1 and TRBJ1-4, is as follows: KAGVTQTPRYLIKTRGQQVTLSCSPISGHRSVSWYQQTPGQGLQFLFEYFSETQRNKGNFPGRFSGRQFSNSRSEMNVSTLELGDSALYLCTSSRAATNEKLFFGSGTQLSVL.

As for this clonotype: A read error may produce the germline difference seen at one junction end. The rearrangement joins TRBV11-2 to TRBJ2-3; D tentatively fits TRBD1 or TRBD2 (5 bases each). Germline values: CDR1 SGHAT, CDR2 FQNNGV. This CDR3 contains 14 residues. The CDR3 sequence: CASSLGREIDTQYF. DNA of the CDR3: TGTGCCAGCAGCTTAGGCAGGGAGATTGATACGCAATATTTT.

As regards this clonotype: This may be a read error, as it is one base from a much larger clone. The V call is TRBV7-9, the J call TRBJ1-2; D is unresolved. CDR3 length equals 10 residues. Looked up from germline, CDR1 is SEHNR and CDR2 is FQNEAQ (reference sequence). CDR3 sequence reads: CASSEDRLSF. In DNA, the CDR3 is TGTGCCAGCAGCGAGGATAGACTCTCATTC.

Points on this clonotype: A junction end diverges from the germline sequence, so it may reflect a read error. This rearrangement joins TRBV5-5 to TRBJ1-2; 7 nucleotides align to TRBD1. Per the germline V gene, CDR1 is SGHKS and CDR2 is YYEKEE (reference sequence). The CDR3 has 15 residues. The CDR3 bases are TGTGCCAGCAGTTTTGGACAGGCGGAGGGCTATGGCTACAAGTTC. The encoded protein is CASSFGQAEGYGYKF. The whole variable domain, filled in from reference TRBV5-5 and TRBJ1-2, reads DAGVTQSPTHLIKTRGQQVTLRCSPISGHKSVSWYQQVLGQGPQFIFQYYEKEERGRGNFPDRFSARQFPNYSSELNVNALLLGDSALYLCASSFGQAEGYGYKFGSGTRLTVV.